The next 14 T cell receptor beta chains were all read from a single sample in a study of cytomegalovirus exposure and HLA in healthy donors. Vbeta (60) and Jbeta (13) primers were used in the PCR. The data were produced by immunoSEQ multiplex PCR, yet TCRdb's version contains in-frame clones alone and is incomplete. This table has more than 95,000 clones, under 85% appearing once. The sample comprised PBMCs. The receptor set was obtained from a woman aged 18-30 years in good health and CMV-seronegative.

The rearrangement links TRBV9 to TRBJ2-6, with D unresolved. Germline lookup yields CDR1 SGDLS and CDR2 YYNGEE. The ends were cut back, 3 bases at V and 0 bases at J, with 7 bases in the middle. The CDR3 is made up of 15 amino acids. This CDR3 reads CASSGYSSGANVLTF. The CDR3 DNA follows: TGTGCCAGCAGCGGCTACAGCTCTGGGGCCAACGTCCTGACTTTC.

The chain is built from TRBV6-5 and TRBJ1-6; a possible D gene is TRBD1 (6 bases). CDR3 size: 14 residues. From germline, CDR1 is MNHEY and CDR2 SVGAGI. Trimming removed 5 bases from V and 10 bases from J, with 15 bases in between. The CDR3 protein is CASSPTPGVSPLHF. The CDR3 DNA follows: TGTGCCAGCAGTCCCACCCCAGGGGTCTCACCCCTCCACTTT.

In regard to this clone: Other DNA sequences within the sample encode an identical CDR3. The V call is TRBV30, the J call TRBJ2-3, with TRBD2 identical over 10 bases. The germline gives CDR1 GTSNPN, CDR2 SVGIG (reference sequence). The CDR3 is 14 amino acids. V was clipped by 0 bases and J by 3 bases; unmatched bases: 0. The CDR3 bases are TGTGCCTGGAGTGTAGCGGGAGGGACAGATACGCAGTATTTT. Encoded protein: CAWSVAGGTDTQYF.

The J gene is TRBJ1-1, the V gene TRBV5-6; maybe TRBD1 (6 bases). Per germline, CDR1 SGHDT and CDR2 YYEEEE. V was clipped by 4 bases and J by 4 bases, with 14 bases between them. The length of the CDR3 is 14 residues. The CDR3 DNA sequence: TGTGCCAGCAGCGGGCAGGGGAGAAGCACTGAAGCTTTCTTT. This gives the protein CASSGQGRSTEAFF.

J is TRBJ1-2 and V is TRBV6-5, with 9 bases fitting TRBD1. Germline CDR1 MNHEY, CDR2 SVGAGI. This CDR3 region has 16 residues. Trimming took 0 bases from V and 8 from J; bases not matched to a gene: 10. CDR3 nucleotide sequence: TGTGCCAGCAGTTACTCGCGGTCGGGACAGGGCGGGGGCTACACCTTC. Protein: CASSYSRSGQGGGYTF.

The CDR3: CASSILTGVYGYTF. The CDR3 DNA follows: TGTGCCAGTAGTATTCTGACAGGGGTCTATGGCTACACCTTC. V and J are TRBV19 and TRBJ1-2; 8 positions match TRBD1. Germline V CDR1 and CDR2: LNHDA, SQIVND (reference sequence). With V trimmed by 3 bases and J by 4 bases, 4 bases remained unmatched. CDR3 length: 14 amino acids.

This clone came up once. This CDR3 reads CASSLGASTDTQYF. The CDR3 region has the DNA TGCGCCAGCAGCCTGGGGGCGAGCACAGATACGCAGTATTTT. V and J are TRBV4-1 and TRBJ2-3; a weak D match, TRBD1 (6 bases). This CDR3 is built from 14 residues. The V and J ends lost 4 bases and 0 bases respectively, with 8 bases between them. Germline V gene data show CDR1 as MGHRA and CDR2 as YSYEKL.

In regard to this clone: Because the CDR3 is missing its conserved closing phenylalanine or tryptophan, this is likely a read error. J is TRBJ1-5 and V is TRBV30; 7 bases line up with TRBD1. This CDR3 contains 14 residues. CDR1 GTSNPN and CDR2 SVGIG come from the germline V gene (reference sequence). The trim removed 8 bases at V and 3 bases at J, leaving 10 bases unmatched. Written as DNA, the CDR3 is TGTGCCGGGGGTTGGGGACAGATCAATCAGCCCCAGCATGTT. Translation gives CAGGWGQINQPQHV.

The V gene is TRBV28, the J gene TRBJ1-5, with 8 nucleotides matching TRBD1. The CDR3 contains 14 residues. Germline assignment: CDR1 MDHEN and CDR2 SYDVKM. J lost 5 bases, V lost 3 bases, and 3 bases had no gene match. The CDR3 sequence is CASSLNRGYQPQHF. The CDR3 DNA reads TGTGCCAGCAGTTTGAACAGGGGGTATCAGCCCCAGCATTTT.

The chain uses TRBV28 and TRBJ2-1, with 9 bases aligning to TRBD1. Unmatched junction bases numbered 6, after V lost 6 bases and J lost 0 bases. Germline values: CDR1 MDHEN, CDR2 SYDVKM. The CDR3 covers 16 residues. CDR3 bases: TGTGCCAGCAGAGCCCCGACAGGGGGCTCCTACAATGAGCAGTTCTTC. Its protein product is CASRAPTGGSYNEQFF.

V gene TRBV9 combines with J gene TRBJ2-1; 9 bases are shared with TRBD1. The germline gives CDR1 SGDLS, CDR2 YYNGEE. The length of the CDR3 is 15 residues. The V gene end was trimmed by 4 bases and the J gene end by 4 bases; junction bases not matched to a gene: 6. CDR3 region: CASSTQGAHYNEQFF. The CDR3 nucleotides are TGTGCCAGCAGCACACAGGGGGCGCATTACAATGAGCAGTTCTTC.

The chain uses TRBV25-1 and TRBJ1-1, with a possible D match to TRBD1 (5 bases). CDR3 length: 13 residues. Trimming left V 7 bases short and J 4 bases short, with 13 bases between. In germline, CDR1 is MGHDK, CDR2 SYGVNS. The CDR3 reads CASTERRGTEAFF. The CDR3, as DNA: TGTGCCAGCACCGAAAGAAGGGGCACTGAAGCTTTCTTT.

CDR3 bases: TGTGCCTGGGAAGCGACAGGGGGTGACGAAAAACTGTTTTTT. Translating gives CAWEATGGDEKLFF. This sequence joins TRBV30 and TRBJ1-4; 9 nucleotides match TRBD1. CDR3 size: 14 residues. V lost 5 bases to trimming and J lost 8 bases; unmatched junction nucleotides: 9. Germline lookup yields CDR1 GTSNPN and CDR2 SVGIG (reference sequence).

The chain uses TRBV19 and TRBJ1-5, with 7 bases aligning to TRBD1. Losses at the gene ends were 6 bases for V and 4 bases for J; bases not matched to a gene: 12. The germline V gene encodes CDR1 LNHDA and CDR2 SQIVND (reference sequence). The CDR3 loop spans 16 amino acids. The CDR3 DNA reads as TGTGCCAGTAGAATTTACGGGACAGCCCTTAATCAGCCCCAGCATTTT. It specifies CASRIYGTALNQPQHF.